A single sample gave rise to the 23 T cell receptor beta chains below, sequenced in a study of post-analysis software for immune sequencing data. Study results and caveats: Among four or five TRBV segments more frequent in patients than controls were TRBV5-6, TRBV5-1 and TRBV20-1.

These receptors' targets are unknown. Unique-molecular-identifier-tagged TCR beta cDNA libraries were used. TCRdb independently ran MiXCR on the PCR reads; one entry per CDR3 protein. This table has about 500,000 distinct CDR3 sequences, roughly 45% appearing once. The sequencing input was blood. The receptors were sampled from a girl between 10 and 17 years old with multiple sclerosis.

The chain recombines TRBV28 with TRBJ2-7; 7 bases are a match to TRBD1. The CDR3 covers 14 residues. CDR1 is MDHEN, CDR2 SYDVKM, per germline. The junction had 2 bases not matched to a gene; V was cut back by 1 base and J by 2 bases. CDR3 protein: CASSLLGQTYEQYF. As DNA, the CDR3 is TGTGCCAGCAGTTTATTGGGACAGACCTACGAGCAGTACTTC.

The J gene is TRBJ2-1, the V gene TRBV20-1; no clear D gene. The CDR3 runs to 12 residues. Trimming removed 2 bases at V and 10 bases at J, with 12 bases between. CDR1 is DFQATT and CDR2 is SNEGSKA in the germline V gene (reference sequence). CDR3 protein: CSARLAAREQFF. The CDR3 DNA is TGCAGTGCTAGACTCGCGGCGAGGGAGCAGTTCTTC.

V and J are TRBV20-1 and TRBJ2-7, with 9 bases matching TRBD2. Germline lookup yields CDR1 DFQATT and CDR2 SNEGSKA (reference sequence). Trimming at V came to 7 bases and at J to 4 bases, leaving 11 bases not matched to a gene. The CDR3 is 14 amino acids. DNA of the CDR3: TGCAGTGGCTTAGGTGGGACTAGCAGTTACGAGCAGTACTTC. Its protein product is CSGLGGTSSYEQYF.

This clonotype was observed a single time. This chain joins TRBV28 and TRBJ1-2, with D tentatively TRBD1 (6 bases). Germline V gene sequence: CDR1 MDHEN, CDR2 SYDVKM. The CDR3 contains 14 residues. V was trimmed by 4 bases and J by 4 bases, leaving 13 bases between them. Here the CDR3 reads CASSYPGATYGYTF. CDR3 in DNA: TGTGCCAGCAGTTACCCAGGGGCTACCTATGGCTACACCTTC.

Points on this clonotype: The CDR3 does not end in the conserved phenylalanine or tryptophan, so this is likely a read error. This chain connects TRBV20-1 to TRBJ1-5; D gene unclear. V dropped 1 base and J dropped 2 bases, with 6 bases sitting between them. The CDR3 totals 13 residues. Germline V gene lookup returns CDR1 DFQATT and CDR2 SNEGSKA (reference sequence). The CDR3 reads CSARAAGNQPQHC. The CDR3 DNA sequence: TGCAGTGCTAGAGCGGCGGGCAATCAGCCCCAGCATTGT.

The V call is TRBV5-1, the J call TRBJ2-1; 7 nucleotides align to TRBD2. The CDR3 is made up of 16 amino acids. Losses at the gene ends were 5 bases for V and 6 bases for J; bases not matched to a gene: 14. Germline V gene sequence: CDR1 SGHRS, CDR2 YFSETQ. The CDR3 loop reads CASRGGSGTQSNEQFF. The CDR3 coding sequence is TGCGCCAGCAGGGGCGGCAGCGGGACGCAGAGCAATGAGCAGTTCTTC.

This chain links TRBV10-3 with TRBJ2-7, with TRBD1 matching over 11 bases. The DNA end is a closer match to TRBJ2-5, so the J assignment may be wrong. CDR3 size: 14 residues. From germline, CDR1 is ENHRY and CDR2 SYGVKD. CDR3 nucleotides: TGTGCCATCAGTGAAGGACAGGGGGCTGAGACCCAGTACTTC. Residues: CAISEGQGAETQYF.

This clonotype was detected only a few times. The CDR3 nucleotides are TGTGCCAGCAGCCAACTAGCGGGAGGCTGGGAGACCCAGTACTTC. Translation gives CASSQLAGGWETQYF. The chain joins TRBV7-6 to TRBJ2-5, with 12 bases matching TRBD2. The junction had 6 bases not matched to a gene; V was cut back by 5 bases and J by 5 bases. The CDR3 extends over 15 amino acids. Germline CDR1 SGHVS, CDR2 FNYEAQ. The variable domain in full, completed from reference TRBV7-6 and TRBJ2-5, reads GAGVSQSPRYKVTKRGQDVALRCDPISGHVSLYWYRQALGQGPEFLTYFNYEAQQDKSGLPNDRFSAERPEGSISTLTIQRTEQRDSAMYRCASSQLAGGWETQYFGPGTRLLVL.

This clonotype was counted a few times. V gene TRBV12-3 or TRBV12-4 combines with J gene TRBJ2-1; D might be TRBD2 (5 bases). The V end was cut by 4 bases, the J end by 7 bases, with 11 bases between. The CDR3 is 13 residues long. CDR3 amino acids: CASSSGILNEQFF. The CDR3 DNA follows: TGTGCCAGCAGTTCCGGGATTCTTAATGAGCAGTTCTTC.

CDR3 region: CASSVTSAEQFF. The CDR3 coding sequence is TGCGCCAGCAGCGTGACTAGCGCTGAGCAGTTCTTC. The J gene is TRBJ2-1, the V gene TRBV5-1, with 8 bases aligning to TRBD2. The V gene's germline CDR1 is SGHRS and CDR2 YFSETQ. V trimming: 4 bases; J trimming: 9 bases; junction bases outside the gene matches: 3. The CDR3 loop spans 12 amino acids.

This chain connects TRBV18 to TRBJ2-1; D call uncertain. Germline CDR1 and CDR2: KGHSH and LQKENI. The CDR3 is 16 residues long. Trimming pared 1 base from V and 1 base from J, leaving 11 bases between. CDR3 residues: CASSPLWGSSYNEQFF. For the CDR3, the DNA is TGTGCCAGCTCACCACTGTGGGGATCGTCCTACAATGAGCAGTTCTTC.

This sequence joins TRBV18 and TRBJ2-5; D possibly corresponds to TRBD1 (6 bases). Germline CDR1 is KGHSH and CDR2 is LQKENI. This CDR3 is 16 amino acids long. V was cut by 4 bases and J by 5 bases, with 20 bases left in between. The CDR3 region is CASSRTIGQTGETQYF. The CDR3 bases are TGTGCCAGCTCACGAACCATCGGACAGACTGGGGAGACCCAGTACTTC.

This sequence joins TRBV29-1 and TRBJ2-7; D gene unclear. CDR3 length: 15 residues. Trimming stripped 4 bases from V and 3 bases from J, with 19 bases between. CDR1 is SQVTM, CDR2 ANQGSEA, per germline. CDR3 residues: CSVVGVGRDIYEQYF. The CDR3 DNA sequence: TGCAGCGTTGTAGGAGTGGGAAGGGATATCTACGAGCAGTACTTC.

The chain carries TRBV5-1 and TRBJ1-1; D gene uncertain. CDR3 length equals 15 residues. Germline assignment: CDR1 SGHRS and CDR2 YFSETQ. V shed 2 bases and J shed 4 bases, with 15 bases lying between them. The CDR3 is CASSLEVSPCTEAFF. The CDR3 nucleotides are TGCGCCAGCAGCTTAGAAGTCAGCCCGTGCACTGAAGCTTTCTTT.

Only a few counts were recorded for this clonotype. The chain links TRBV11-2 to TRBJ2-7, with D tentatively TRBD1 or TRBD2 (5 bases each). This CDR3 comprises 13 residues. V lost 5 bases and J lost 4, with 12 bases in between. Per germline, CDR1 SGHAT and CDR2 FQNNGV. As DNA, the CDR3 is TGTGCCAGCAGCCGGGACGCTCCTTACGAGCAGTACTTC. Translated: CASSRDAPYEQYF.

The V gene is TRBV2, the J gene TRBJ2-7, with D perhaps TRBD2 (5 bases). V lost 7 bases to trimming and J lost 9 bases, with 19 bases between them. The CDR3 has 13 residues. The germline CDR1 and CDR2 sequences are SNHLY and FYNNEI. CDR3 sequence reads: CASNPREPAVQYF. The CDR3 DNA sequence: TGTGCCAGCAATCCGAGGGAACCTGCGGTGCAGTACTTC.

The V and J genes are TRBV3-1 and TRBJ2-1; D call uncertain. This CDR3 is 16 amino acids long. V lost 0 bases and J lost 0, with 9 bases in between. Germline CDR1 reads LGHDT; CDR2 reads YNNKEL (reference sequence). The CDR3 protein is CASSQERVFSYNEQFF. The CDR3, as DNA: TGTGCCAGCAGCCAAGAGCGAGTCTTCTCCTACAATGAGCAGTTCTTC.

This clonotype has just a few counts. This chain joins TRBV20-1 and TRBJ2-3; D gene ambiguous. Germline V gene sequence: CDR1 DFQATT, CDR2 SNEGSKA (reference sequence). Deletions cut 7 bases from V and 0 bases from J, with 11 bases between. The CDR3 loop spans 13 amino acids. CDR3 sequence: CSERATSTDTQYF. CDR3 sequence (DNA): TGCAGTGAGAGAGCGACGAGCACAGATACGCAGTATTTT.

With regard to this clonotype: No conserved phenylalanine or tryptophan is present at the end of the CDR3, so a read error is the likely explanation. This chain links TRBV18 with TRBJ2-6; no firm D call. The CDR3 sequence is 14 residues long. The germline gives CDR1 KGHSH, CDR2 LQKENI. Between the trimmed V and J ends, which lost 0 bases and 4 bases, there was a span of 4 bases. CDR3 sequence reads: CASSPPAGANVLTV. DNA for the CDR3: TGTGCCAGCTCACCACCGGCCGGGGCCAACGTCCTGACTGTC.

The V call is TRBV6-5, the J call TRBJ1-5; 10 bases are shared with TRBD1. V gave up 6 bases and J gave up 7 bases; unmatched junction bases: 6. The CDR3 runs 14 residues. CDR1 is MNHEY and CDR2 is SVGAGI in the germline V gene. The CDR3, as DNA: TGTGCCAGCAGCTCCGGGACAGGGGCGCAGCCCCAGCATTTT. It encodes CASSSGTGAQPQHF.

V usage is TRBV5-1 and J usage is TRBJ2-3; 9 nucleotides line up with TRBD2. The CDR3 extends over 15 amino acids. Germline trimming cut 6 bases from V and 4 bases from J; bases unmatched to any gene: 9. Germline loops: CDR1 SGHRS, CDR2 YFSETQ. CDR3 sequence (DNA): TGCGCCAGCACCCTGGCGGGAGGGACCCCAGATACGCAGTATTTT. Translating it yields CASTLAGGTPDTQYF.

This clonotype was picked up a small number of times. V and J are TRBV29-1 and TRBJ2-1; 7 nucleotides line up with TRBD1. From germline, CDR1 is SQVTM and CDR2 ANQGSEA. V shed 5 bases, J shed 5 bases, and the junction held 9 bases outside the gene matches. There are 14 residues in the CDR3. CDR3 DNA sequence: TGCAGCGTTAAGGGGACAGTGTACGACAATGAGCAGTTCTTC. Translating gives CSVKGTVYDNEQFF.

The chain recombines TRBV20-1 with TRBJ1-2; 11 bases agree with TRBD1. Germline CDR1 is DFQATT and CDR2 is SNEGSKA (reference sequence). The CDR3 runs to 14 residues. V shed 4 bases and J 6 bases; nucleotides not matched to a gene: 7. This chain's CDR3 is CSAKLDRGRDGYTF. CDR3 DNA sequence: TGCAGTGCTAAGCTGGACAGGGGGCGGGATGGCTACACCTTC.